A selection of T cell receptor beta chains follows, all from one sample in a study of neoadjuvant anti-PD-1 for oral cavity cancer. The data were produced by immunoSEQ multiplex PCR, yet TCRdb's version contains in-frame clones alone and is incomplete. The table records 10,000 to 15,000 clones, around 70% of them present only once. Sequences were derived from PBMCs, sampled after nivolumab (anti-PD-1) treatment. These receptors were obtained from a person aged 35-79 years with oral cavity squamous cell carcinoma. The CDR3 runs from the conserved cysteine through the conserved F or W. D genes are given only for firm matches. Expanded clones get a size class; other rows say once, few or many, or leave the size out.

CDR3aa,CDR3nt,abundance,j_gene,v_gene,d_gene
CAIGEGSTGANVLTF,TGTGCCATCGGAGAGGGATCTACGGGGGCCAACGTCCTGACTTTC,.,TRBJ2-6,TRBV10-3,.
CASMRDRGASSGYTF,TGTGCCAGCATGAGAGACCGGGGGGCGTCCTCAGGCTACACCTTC,.,TRBJ1-2,TRBV2,.
CASSSGTGDFNEQYF,TGTGCCAGCAGCTCCGGGACAGGGGATTTCAACGAGCAGTACTTC,.,TRBJ2-7,TRBV4-2,TRBD1
CASGGDGTYNEQFF,TGTGCCAGCGGGGGGGACGGAACCTACAATGAGCAGTTCTTC,.,TRBJ2-1,TRBV27,TRBD2
CASSEFAARVDTQYF,TGCGCCAGCAGTGAGTTTGCGGCCCGGGTAGATACGCAGTATTTT,.,TRBJ2-3,TRBV10-1,.
CASAPYPGVPAFF,TGTGCCAGCGCCCCCTACCCAGGGGTACCAGCTTTCTTT,.,TRBJ1-1,TRBV27,.
CSVRGSYGYTF,TGCAGCGTACGGGGCAGCTATGGCTACACCTTC,.,TRBJ1-2,TRBV29-1,.
CASSPGTSTDTQYF,TGTGCCAGCAGCCCCGGGACTTCCACAGATACGCAGTATTTT,.,TRBJ2-3,TRBV7-3,.
CASSTYSGANVLTF,TGTGCCAGCTCCACATACTCTGGGGCCAACGTCCTGACTTTC,.,TRBJ2-6,TRBV18,.
CASSPTLGISNEKLFF,TGTGCCAGCAGCCCGACGTTGGGGATTAGTAATGAAAAACTGTTTTTT,.,TRBJ1-4,TRBV7-9,.
CASSPGTYNQPQHF,TGCGCCAGCAGCCCCGGGACCTACAATCAGCCCCAGCATTTT,.,TRBJ1-5,TRBV5-1,.
CASSSPLGLRFF,TGTGCCAGCAGCTCCCCTCTAGGGTTGAGGTTCTTC,.,TRBJ2-1,TRBV7-6,.
CASSIGAGGGDTGELFF,TGTGCCAGTAGTATAGGGGCCGGTGGGGGAGACACCGGGGAGCTGTTTTTT,few,TRBJ2-2,TRBV19,.
CAWRRQGAVGLTTEAFF,TGTGCCTGGAGGAGACAGGGGGCGGTGGGACTAACCACTGAAGCTTTCTTT,.,TRBJ1-1,TRBV30,TRBD1
CASSRTGPYEQYF,TGCGCCAGCAGCCGGACAGGACCTTACGAGCAGTACTTC,.,TRBJ2-7,TRBV5-1,TRBD1
CASRGGRKLFF,TGTGCCAGCAGGGGGGGACGAAAACTGTTTTTT,.,TRBJ1-4,TRBV6-5,.
CASSHRGPSGANVLTF,TGTGCCAGCAGCCACCGGGGTCCTTCTGGGGCCAACGTCCTGACTTTC,once,TRBJ2-6,TRBV5-6,.
CASSRYHGTANQPQHF,TGTGCCAGCAGCCGCTACCACGGGACCGCGAATCAGCCCCAGCATTTT,.,TRBJ1-5,TRBV4-2,.
CASSQTGGGNYGYTF,TGCGCCAGCAGCCAAACAGGGGGCGGTAACTATGGCTACACCTTC,few,TRBJ1-2,TRBV4-1,TRBD1
CATGTGTDTQYF,TGTGCCACCGGGACAGGGACAGATACGCAGTATTTT,.,TRBJ2-3,TRBV19,TRBD1
CASAPGQGSASTEAFF,TGTGCCAGTGCACCGGGACAGGGTTCAGCGAGCACTGAAGCTTTCTTT,.,TRBJ1-1,TRBV19,TRBD1
CAWTGGTTEAFF,TGTGCCTGGACGGGGGGTACCACTGAAGCTTTCTTT,.,TRBJ1-1,TRBV30,.
CASSYGVRDTEAFF,TGTGCCAGCAGTTACGGCGTGAGGGACACTGAAGCTTTCTTT,.,TRBJ1-1,TRBV6-6,.
CASSERHIAGAGELFF,TGCGCCAGCAGCGAACGCCATATCGCCGGGGCCGGGGAGCTGTTTTTT,.,TRBJ2-2,TRBV10-1,.
CASSKRPGLAGGPVTYEQYF,TGCGCCAGCAGCAAACGCCCGGGACTAGCGGGAGGGCCCGTGACCTACGAGCAGTACTTC,.,TRBJ2-7,TRBV5-1,TRBD2
CSAWGTGGYTF,TGCAGCGCTTGGGGAACGGGTGGCTACACCTTC,.,TRBJ1-2,TRBV29-1,.
CASSLDYQETQYF,TGTGCCAGCAGCTTGGACTATCAAGAGACCCAGTACTTC,.,TRBJ2-5,TRBV7-3,.
CASSEGELGQGNGYTF,TGTGCCAGCAGTGAAGGTGAACTCGGACAGGGTAATGGCTACACCTTC,.,TRBJ1-2,TRBV6-1,TRBD1
CASSLPDVPYNEQFF,TGCGCCAGCAGCTTGCCGGACGTTCCCTACAATGAGCAGTTCTTC,.,TRBJ2-1,TRBV5-1,.
CASSDYLVQETQYF,TGCGCCAGCAGTGACTATTTGGTCCAAGAGACCCAGTACTTC,.,TRBJ2-5,TRBV10-2,.
CASTPGLADLNEQFF,TGTGCCAGCACGCCGGGACTAGCGGACCTAAATGAGCAGTTCTTC,.,TRBJ2-1,TRBV2,TRBD2
CASSLRGPDTQYF,TGTGCCAGCAGCTTGCGAGGGCCAGATACGCAGTATTTT,.,TRBJ2-3,TRBV5-4,.
CASSLRGQGEQYF,TGCGCCAGCAGCTTGCGGGGACAGGGCGAGCAGTACTTC,.,TRBJ2-7,TRBV5-1,TRBD1
CASSLYDSLNTEAFF,TGTGCCAGCAGCCTGTACGACAGCTTGAACACTGAAGCTTTCTTT,once,TRBJ1-1,TRBV5-5,.
CASSIWGDNQPQHF,TGTGCCAGTAGTATCTGGGGGGACAATCAGCCCCAGCATTTT,.,TRBJ1-5,TRBV19,.
CASSTLRGGTNYGYTF,TGTGCCAGTAGTACCCTTCGAGGGGGCACCAACTATGGCTACACCTTC,.,TRBJ1-2,TRBV19,TRBD1
CASSLAGNTGELFF,TGTGCCAGCAGTTTAGCGGGGAACACCGGGGAGCTGTTTTTT,.,TRBJ2-2,TRBV27,.
CAWLRGTLSSGANVLTF,TGTGCCTGGCTTAGGGGGACACTAAGCTCTGGGGCCAACGTCCTGACTTTC,.,TRBJ2-6,TRBV30,.
CASRPGHQGNIQYF,TGTGCCAGTAGGCCGGGACACCAGGGGAACATTCAGTACTTC,.,TRBJ2-4,TRBV19,.
CASQGQLNTEAFF,TGTGCCAGCCAGGGACAGCTAAACACTGAAGCTTTCTTT,.,TRBJ1-1,TRBV13,TRBD1
CASSQISYRDRENTGELFF,TGTGCCAGCAGCCAGATCTCATACAGGGACAGGGAGAACACCGGGGAGCTGTTTTTT,.,TRBJ2-2,TRBV5-6,TRBD1
CAIRGTSDHSSYNEQFF,TGTGCCATCAGAGGGACTAGCGATCACTCCTCCTACAATGAGCAGTTCTTC,.,TRBJ2-1,TRBV10-3,TRBD2
CASGGGVEGYTF,TGCGCCAGCGGGGGCGGGGTGGAGGGCTACACCTTC,.,TRBJ1-2,TRBV10-2,.
CASSFPGTGSEQYF,TGCGCCAGCAGCTTTCCCGGGACAGGGAGCGAGCAGTACTTC,.,TRBJ2-7,TRBV5-1,TRBD1
CASSQGRTDTGELFF,TGTGCCAGCAGCCAAGGGAGGACAGATACCGGGGAGCTGTTTTTT,.,TRBJ2-2,TRBV14,.
CSVLGPWQETQYF,TGCAGCGTTTTGGGGCCTTGGCAAGAGACCCAGTACTTC,.,TRBJ2-5,TRBV29-1,.
CASSLVAGSGNTIYF,TGCGCCAGCAGCTTGGTGGCAGGCTCTGGAAACACCATATATTTT,.,TRBJ1-3,TRBV5-1,.
CASSRVTEQFF,TGTGCCAGCAGCAGAGTCACTGAGCAGTTCTTC,once,TRBJ2-1,TRBV11-2,.
CATSPGFGYEAYEQYF,TGTGCCACCTCGCCGGGGTTCGGGTATGAGGCGTACGAGCAGTACTTC,few,TRBJ2-7,TRBV27,.